A selection of T cell receptor beta chains follows, all from one sample in a study of tumor-infiltrating lymphocytes in primary liver carcinoma. TCRdb independently ran MiXCR on the multiplex PCR reads; one entry per CDR3 protein. In the table there are some 320,000 distinct CDR3 sequences, 65% of which are singletons. Material: peripheral blood. These receptors all come from a man aged 35 to 55 with primary liver carcinoma and hepatitis B virus infection. The CDR3 runs from the conserved cysteine through the conserved F or W. D genes are given only for firm matches. The size of a clone is reported for some rows only, either as once, few or many, or as a class for expanded clones.

d_gene	v_gene	j_gene	abundance	CDR3aa	CDR3nt
TRBD2	TRBV7-9	TRBJ2-1	.	CASISRGLDSYNEQFF	TGTGCCAGCATCTCTAGGGGACTAGACTCCTACAATGAGCAGTTCTTC
.	TRBV28	TRBJ2-4	many	CASSESQGGKNIQYF	TGTGCCAGCAGTGAATCCCAGGGGGGCAAAAACATTCAGTACTTC
.	TRBV29-1	TRBJ2-1	.	CSVSSRGYNEQFF	TGCAGCGTCTCTAGCAGGGGTTACAACGAGCAGTTCTTC
.	TRBV28	TRBJ1-1	many	CASSFSHLPFNRITEAFF	TGTGCCAGCAGTTTCTCTCACCTCCCATTCAACAGGATAACTGAAGCTTTCTTT
.	TRBV5-6	TRBJ2-3	many	CASSFSGTRDTQYF	TGTGCCAGCAGCTTCAGCGGGACACGGGATACGCAGTATTTT
TRBD2	TRBV10-3	TRBJ2-1	.	CAIRGTSGEKYNEQFF	TGTGCCATCAGAGGGACTAGCGGGGAAAAATACAATGAGCAGTTCTTC
TRBD2	TRBV6-1	TRBJ2-1	many	CASSFGTSGSNEQFF	TGTGCCAGCAGTTTCGGGACTAGCGGGAGTAATGAGCAGTTCTTC
.	TRBV4-2	TRBJ2-6	.	CASSQEVSSGANVLTF	TGCGCCAGCAGCCAAGAAGTAAGCTCTGGGGCCAACGTCCTGACTTTC
.	TRBV6-1	TRBJ1-5	.	CGSSSGTPAF	TGTGGCAGCAGCAGCGGTACCCCAGCATTT
.	TRBV5-5	TRBJ1-5	.	CASNLAGGNQPQHF	TGTGCCAGCAACCTGGCGGGGGGGAATCAGCCCCAGCATTTT
.	TRBV28	TRBJ1-5	.	CASSLGQLSQPQHF	TGTGCCAGCAGTTTAGGGCAGCTAAGTCAGCCCCAGCATTTT
.	TRBV30	TRBJ2-2	.	CAWSVRVGTGELFF	TGTGCCTGGAGTGTACGGGTGGGAACAGGGGAGCTGTTTTTT
.	TRBV6-2/TRBV6-3	TRBJ1-2	many	CASSYRAGSPRSYGYTF	TGTGCCAGCAGTTACCGGGCAGGGAGCCCCCGAAGCTATGGCTACACCTTC
TRBD1	TRBV5-1	TRBJ2-1	.	CASKPGQSYNEQFF	TGCGCCAGCAAACCGGGACAGAGTTACAATGAGCAGTTCTTC
.	TRBV11-1	TRBJ1-3	.	CASSLTRDHGSTIYF	TGTGCCAGCAGCTTGACCCGTGATCATGGAAGCACCATATATTTT
.	TRBV10-2	TRBJ1-2	.	CASGDHHGYTF	TGCGCCAGCGGCGACCATCATGGCTACACCTTC
.	TRBV14	TRBJ2-1	.	CASSQLDSTSGQFF	TGTGCCAGCAGCCAGCTCGACAGTACAAGCGGGCAGTTCTTC
.	TRBV5-5	TRBJ2-7	few	CASSVVFRYEQYF	TGTGCCAGCAGCGTCGTGTTCAGATACGAGCAGTACTTC
TRBD1	TRBV12-3/TRBV12-4	TRBJ2-2	.	CASSLDRVPGGLFF	TGTGCCAGCAGTCTGGACAGGGTTCCCGGGGGGCTGTTTTTT
.	TRBV28	TRBJ2-3	.	CASSSTDRADTQYF	TGTGCCAGCAGTTCAACAGATAGGGCAGATACGCAGTATTTT
.	TRBV7-2	TRBJ2-3	.	CASSLGSSRETDTQYF	TGTGCCAGCAGCTTAGGTTCCTCCCGTGAAACAGATACGCAGTATTTT
.	TRBV7-8	TRBJ2-2	.	CASSSLRNTGELYF	TGTGCCAGCAGCTCTCTGCGGAACACCGGGGAGCTGTATTTC
TRBD1	TRBV30	TRBJ1-1	once	CARGNSHRGRHTEAFF	TGTGCCAGGGGCAACTCACACAGGGGAAGACACACTGAAGCTTTCTTT
TRBD2	TRBV11-2	TRBJ2-1	.	CASSSGGRGSSYNEQLF	TGTGCCAGCAGCTCCGGGGGGAGAGGGAGCTCCTACAATGAGCAACTCTTC
.	TRBV6-2/TRBV6-3	TRBJ1-1	.	CARIGTANTEALF	TGTGCCAGAATTGGGACGGCGAACACTGAAGCTCTCTTT
TRBD2	TRBV12-3/TRBV12-4	TRBJ2-3	.	CASNLRIAGLTDTQYF	TGTGCCAGCAATCTTCGGATAGCGGGACTCACAGATACGCAGTATTTT
.	TRBV11-2	TRBJ2-2	.	CASIPLVSGGELFF	TGTGCTAGCATCCCGCTGGTATCTGGCGGGGAGCTGTTTTTT
.	TRBV19	TRBJ2-3	.	CASSQRGKRTDTHYF	TGTGCCAGTAGTCAGAGGGGGAAACGCACAGATACGCACTACTTT
TRBD1	TRBV4-1	TRBJ2-6	.	CASSQVNRQGPGSGANVPTF	TGCGCCAGCAGCCAAGTTAACCGACAGGGACCGGGCTCTGGGGCCAACGTCCCGACTTTC
TRBD2	TRBV5-1	TRBJ2-6	few	CASSLGSGSFSGANVLTF	TGCGCCAGCAGCTTGGGAAGCGGGAGTTTCTCTGGGGCCAACGTCCTGACTTTC
TRBD1	TRBV24-1	TRBJ2-1	.	CATSDAGGNEQFF	TGTGCCACCAGTGATGCAGGGGGCAATGAGCAGTTCTTC
.	TRBV5-5	TRBJ2-7	few	CASSLEEGYEQYF	TGTGCCAGCAGCCTTGAAGAGGGGTACGAGCAGTACTTC
TRBD1	TRBV4-3	TRBJ1-2	.	CASNQGGQGGGYTF	TGCGCTAGCAACCAAGGCGGACAGGGCGGTGGCTACACCTTC
TRBD1	TRBV28	TRBJ1-1	.	CASRTGVTEAFF	TGTGCCAGCAGAACAGGGGTTACTGAAGCTTTCTTT
.	TRBV11-2	TRBJ1-4	many	CASSLGRGVEKLFF	TGTGCCAGCAGCTTAGGGAGGGGGGTTGAAAAACTGTTTTTT
TRBD2	TRBV7-8	TRBJ2-7	.	CTSSSPGLAGSSYEQYF	TGTACCAGCAGCTCCCCGGGATTAGCGGGATCTTCCTACGAGCAGTACTTC
.	TRBV6-1	TRBJ2-5	.	CASSESHSNEQYF	TGTGCCAGCAGTGAATCTCATAGCAATGAGCAGTACTTC
.	TRBV28	TRBJ1-1	.	CASSRQVGGTEAFF	TGTGCCAGCAGTCGACAGGTCGGGGGGACTGAAGCTTTCTTT
.	TRBV25-1	TRBJ1-4	.	CASSDQLGRGPGLFF	TGTGCCAGCAGTGACCAGTTAGGCCGAGGCCCGGGACTGTTTTTT
TRBD2	TRBV4-3	TRBJ2-1	once	CARSQGEGDPYNEQFF	TGCGCCCGCAGCCAAGGGGAGGGAGATCCCTACAATGAGCAGTTCTTC
.	TRBV5-5	TRBJ2-3	.	CASSLIVTDTQYF	TGTGCCAGCAGCCTGATAGTCACAGATACGCAGTATTTT
TRBD2	TRBV24-1	TRBJ2-2	.	CATSDPLAGWRTRELFF	TGTGCCACCAGTGACCCTCTAGCGGGCTGGAGGACCAGGGAGCTGTTTTTT
TRBD1	TRBV11-2	TRBJ2-3	.	CASSLDRAGGSDTQYF	TGTGCCAGCAGCTTAGATCGGGCAGGGGGCTCAGATACGCAGTATTTT
.	TRBV7-8	TRBJ1-1	.	CASSLAARVGTEAFF	TGTGCCAGCAGCTTAGCGGCCAGGGTGGGTACTGAAGCTTTCTTT
TRBD2	TRBV5-1	TRBJ2-7	few	CASRGSGSDEQYF	TGCGCCAGCAGAGGCAGCGGGAGCGACGAGCAGTACTTC
.	TRBV5-4	TRBJ2-5	few	CASSLARGGGEETQYF	TGTGCCAGCAGCTTGGCCCGGGGCGGTGGCGAAGAGACCCAGTACTTC
.	TRBV11-3	TRBJ2-1	.	CASSLAGSESAEYNEQFF	TGCGCCAGCAGCTTAGCTGGTTCAGAAAGCGCGGAGTACAATGAGCAGTTCTTC
.	TRBV11-2	TRBJ2-5	once	CASSLVLVPIAETQYF	TGTGCCAGCAGCTTAGTTTTGGTCCCTATAGCGGAGACCCAGTACTTC
TRBD2	TRBV28	TRBJ2-1	.	CACSYTSGRAHEQFF	TGTGCCTGCAGCTACACTAGCGGGAGGGCCCATGAGCAGTTCTTC
TRBD1	TRBV5-1	TRBJ2-3	.	CASSFDRVRLTDTQYF	TGCGCCAGCAGCTTCGACAGGGTTCGGTTGACAGATACGCAGTATTTT
.	TRBV7-9	TRBJ2-3	.	CASSPGQAYTDTQYF	TGTGCCAGCAGCCCGGGCCAGGCTTACACAGATACGCAGTATTTT
TRBD2	TRBV6-6	TRBJ2-1	.	CASSYVGGLAVNNEQSF	TGTGCCAGCAGTTACGTTGGGGGACTAGCGGTTAACAATGAGCAGTCCTTC
.	TRBV5-4	TRBJ2-5	.	CASGTRETETQYF	TGTGCCAGCGGCACCAGGGAGACCGAGACCCAGTACTTC
.	TRBV6-1	TRBJ1-5	many	CASSENSVGSNQPQHF	TGTGCCAGCAGTGAAAATAGTGTAGGGAGCAATCAGCCCCAGCATTTT
.	TRBV30	TRBJ1-1	few	CAWSLGTEAFF	TGTGCCTGGAGTCTGGGGACCGAAGCTTTCTTT
TRBD1	TRBV30	TRBJ1-5	.	CAWSYRGLGPNQPQHF	TGTGCCTGGAGTTACAGGGGCCTGGGCCCCAATCAGCCCCAGCATTTT
.	TRBV7-9	TRBJ1-4	few	CASSSRGGLGEKLFF	TGTGCCAGCAGCTCTAGAGGGGGGCTTGGTGAAAAACTGTTTTTT
.	TRBV12-3/TRBV12-4	TRBJ2-7	many	CASSLSGHVYEQYF	TGTGCCAGCAGTTTATCCGGGCATGTTTACGAGCAGTACTTC
.	TRBV12-2	TRBJ2-7	.	CTSRALAGVAKPYEQYF	TGTACAAGTCGCGCACTAGCGGGAGTGGCCAAGCCCTACGAGCAGTACTTC
.	TRBV28	TRBJ2-7	.	CASSFGHVSYEQYF	TGTGCCAGCAGTTTCGGACACGTCTCCTACGAGCAGTACTTC